What follows are 22 T cell receptor beta chains derived from one specimen sequenced in a study of cytomegalovirus exposure and HLA in healthy donors (dated by TCRdb to between 2016 and 2019). The library was prepared using the immunoSEQ multiplex PCR assay. For the multiplex PCR, a mixture combining 60 forward primers for TCR Vbeta segments and 13 reverse primers for TCR Jbeta segments was used. In TCRdb, the immuneACCESS table is reduced to in-frame sequences with V and J assigned. These tables do not hold every clone; where another copy was compared, an unresolved V gene accounts for under half, and the others remain unexplained. The sample includes 150,000 to 200,000 clones, with around nine tenths observed a single time. Approximately 1.5% of the sample rests with the top ten. Sequencing was done on a sample of PBMCs. These receptors all come from a woman under 30 in good health and CMV-seronegative.

This chain joins TRBV28 and TRBJ1-1; the match to TRBD1 covers 8 bases. This CDR3 has 15 residues. V was pared by 5 bases and J by 1 base, with 6 bases of the junction left unmatched. The V gene's germline CDR1 is MDHEN and CDR2 SYDVKM. CDR3 nucleotide sequence: TGTGCCAGCAGTCCTCAGGGGGCCCAGAACACTGAAGCTTTCTTT. Protein product: CASSPQGAQNTEAFF.

The CDR3 coding sequence is TGTGCCAGCAGTACGCCCGGGACAGGGGGGGAGGAGCAGTACTTC. The encoded protein is CASSTPGTGGEEQYF. The rearrangement uses TRBV28 and TRBJ2-7, with TRBD1 identical over 11 bases. V lost 5 bases to trimming and J lost 7 bases; unmatched junction nucleotides: 10. CDR1 and CDR2 from the germline V gene are MDHEN and SYDVKM. The CDR3 has 15 amino acids.

This clone showed up just once. The rearrangement joins TRBV29-1 to TRBJ2-7, with 7 bases fitting TRBD2. The germline CDR1 and CDR2 sequences are SQVTM and ANQGSEA. The CDR3 is 13 residues long. Trimming removed 6 bases from V and 2 bases from J; junction bases left unmatched: 7. CDR3 nucleotide sequence: TGCAGCGTGAAGGCGGGAGTCGCCTACGAGCAGTACTTC. Protein: CSVKAGVAYEQYF.

The gene calls are TRBV20-1 and TRBJ2-3, with D perhaps TRBD2 (5 bases). Germline CDR1 DFQATT, CDR2 SNEGSKA (reference sequence). The CDR3 sequence is 10 residues long. The CDR3 DNA reads TGCAGGGCGGTAGAAAGCGGGCAGTATTTT. This gives the protein CRAVESGQYF.

The chain joins TRBV2 to TRBJ1-6; TRBD1 matches at 7 bases. Germline V gene lookup returns CDR1 SNHLY and CDR2 FYNNEI. The CDR3 covers 16 residues. With 0 bases clipped from V and 1 base from J, the junction kept 0 bases outside the gene matches. The CDR3 is CASSEAGQSYNSPLHF. Here the CDR3 DNA reads TGTGCCAGCAGTGAAGCGGGACAGTCCTATAATTCACCCCTCCACTTT.

In this sample, this clone turned up once. The V gene is TRBV20-1, the J gene TRBJ1-2; TRBD1 aligns across 7 bases. V shed 7 bases, J shed 3 bases, and the junction held 2 bases outside the gene matches. From germline, CDR1 is DFQATT and CDR2 SNEGSKA (reference sequence). The CDR3 spans 11 residues. This CDR3 is CSVTGDYGYTF. The CDR3 bases are TGCAGTGTCACAGGGGACTATGGCTACACCTTC.

This rearrangement joins TRBV6-6 to TRBJ1-2, with a weak D call TRBD1 (5 bases). Germline CDR1 and CDR2: MNHNY and SVGAGI (reference sequence). The length of the CDR3 is 14 residues. Trimming removed 4 bases at V and 5 bases at J, with 14 bases between. This CDR3 is CASSSPGDWYGYTF. CDR3 DNA: TGTGCCAGCAGTTCCCCGGGGGATTGGTATGGCTACACCTTC.

The genes are TRBV7-3 and TRBJ1-1; weak D call: TRBD1 (5 bases). The CDR3 totals 14 residues. V dropped 1 base and J dropped 0 bases, with 6 bases sitting between them. Germline-derived CDR1 and CDR2 are SGHTA and FQGTGA. The CDR3 sequence: CASSLKGMNTEAFF. The CDR3 DNA sequence: TGTGCCAGCAGCTTAAAGGGGATGAACACTGAAGCTTTCTTT.

The V gene is TRBV2, the J gene TRBJ1-2; D is perhaps TRBD1 (5 bases). Per the germline V gene, CDR1 is SNHLY and CDR2 is FYNNEI. This CDR3 region has 14 residues. The V gene lost 4 bases and the J gene lost 4 bases, with 13 bases spanning the gap. The CDR3 region has the DNA TGTGCCAGCAGTGCCGAGGGGAGGGGCTATGGCTACACCTTC. This encodes CASSAEGRGYGYTF.

In this sample, this clone turned up once. The chain carries TRBV9 and TRBJ2-7; 14 bases line up with TRBD2. CDR1 and CDR2 (germline): SGDLS, YYNGEE. The ends lost 2 bases at V and 3 bases at J; junction bases unmatched: 4. The CDR3 loop spans 16 amino acids. CDR3 DNA sequence: TGTGCCAGCAGCGTCCGGACTAGCGGGAGGATCTACGAGCAGTACTTC. It yields the protein CASSVRTSGRIYEQYF.

CDR3 sequence (DNA): TGTGCCAGCAGCTTGGGTGGGGGGTTGCGGACTGAAGCTTTCTTT. It specifies CASSLGGGLRTEAFF. The genes are TRBV5-4 and TRBJ1-1; D possibly corresponds to TRBD1 (5 bases). The germline V and J ends were trimmed by 0 bases and 5 bases, with 14 bases remaining between them. Per the germline V gene, CDR1 is SGHNT and CDR2 is YYREEE (reference sequence). There are 15 residues in the CDR3.

The V gene is TRBV29-1, the J gene TRBJ1-2, with 7 bases matching TRBD1. The length of the CDR3 is 14 residues. J was trimmed by 4 bases and V by 0 bases; bases with no gene match: 5. Germline V gene sequence: CDR1 SQVTM, CDR2 ANQGSEA. The chain's CDR3 is CSVEDRGQPYGYTF. The CDR3 DNA sequence: TGCAGCGTTGAAGATAGGGGACAGCCCTATGGCTACACCTTC.

The chain links TRBV6-6 to TRBJ2-7; 9 bases agree with TRBD1. Germline CDR1 is MNHNY and CDR2 is SVGAGI (reference sequence). The CDR3 runs to 14 residues. V gave up 5 bases and J gave up 6 bases; unmatched junction bases: 8. The CDR3 spells CASSTQGARGEQYF. The CDR3 coding sequence is TGTGCCAGCAGTACACAGGGGGCGCGGGGCGAGCAGTACTTC.

The CDR3 loop is CASSLALGLAGPRSYEQYF. The CDR3 coding sequence is TGCGCCAGCAGCTTGGCTCTGGGACTAGCGGGGCCCCGCTCCTACGAGCAGTACTTC. J is TRBJ2-7 and V is TRBV5-1; 13 nucleotides match TRBD2. CDR1 is SGHRS, CDR2 YFSETQ, per germline. The length of the CDR3 is 19 residues. The ends lost 0 bases at V and 0 bases at J; junction bases unmatched: 9.

The chain carries TRBV6-1 and TRBJ1-4; possible D gene TRBD1, 5 bases. The CDR3 extends over 14 amino acids. With 6 bases removed from V and 2 bases from J, the gap between germline ends came to 10 bases. Germline V lookup: CDR1 MNHNS, CDR2 SASEGT. CDR3 amino acids: CASRTDSTNEKLFF. The DNA for the CDR3 is TGTGCCAGCAGGACAGACAGTACTAATGAAAAACTGTTTTTT.

This clone was seen a handful of times. V usage is TRBV27 and J usage is TRBJ1-2, with D possibly TRBD1 on 5 matching bases. V lost 8 bases to trimming and J lost 8 bases, with 18 bases between them. Germline CDR1 and CDR2: MNHEY and SMNVEV (reference sequence). The CDR3 has 13 amino acids. As DNA, the CDR3 is TGTGCCAGCCCACCCCACAGGACTAGGGGCTACACCTTC. Translation gives CASPPHRTRGYTF.

This rearrangement joins TRBV11-2 to TRBJ2-5, with a possible D match to TRBD1 (6 bases). V dropped 7 bases and J dropped 4 bases, with 19 bases sitting between them. CDR1 and CDR2 (germline): SGHAT, FQNNGV. The CDR3 loop spans 15 amino acids. This CDR3 reads CASTPRGRGRETQYF. Here the CDR3 DNA reads TGTGCCAGCACCCCTAGGGGCAGGGGCCGAGAGACCCAGTACTTC.

V is TRBV11-2 and J is TRBJ2-5, with TRBD2 matching over 14 bases. The length of the CDR3 is 16 residues. Trimming cost V 5 bases and J 5 bases; bases outside gene matches: 7. The V gene's germline CDR1 is SGHAT and CDR2 FQNNGV. The CDR3 sequence is CASSQGTSGSYETQYF. DNA of the CDR3: TGTGCCAGCAGCCAAGGGACTAGCGGGAGTTATGAGACCCAGTACTTC.

A word on this clone: A read error is likely, as this CDR3 ends without the conserved phenylalanine or tryptophan. The CDR3 loop is CASSPTVSNSPLHL. CDR3 nucleotide sequence: TGTGCCAGCAGCCCGACAGTATCTAATTCACCCCTCCACCTT. The chain uses TRBV7-9 and TRBJ1-6, with a weak D call TRBD1 (5 bases). The CDR3 totals 14 residues. Germline-derived CDR1 and CDR2 are SEHNR and FQNEAQ (reference sequence). V was trimmed by 5 bases and J by 6 bases, leaving 11 bases between them.

This clone appeared a single time. The V gene is TRBV18, the J gene TRBJ2-2; D gene ambiguous. CDR1 and CDR2 from the germline V gene are KGHSH and LQKENI. The CDR3 has 17 amino acids. Trimming pared 2 bases from V and 5 bases from J, leaving 18 bases between. The CDR3 loop is CASSPSPAQLDTGELFF. The CDR3 bases are TGTGCCAGCTCACCATCCCCAGCGCAGCTAGATACCGGGGAGCTGTTTTTT.

The chain links TRBV7-9 to TRBJ2-3; 8 bases map to TRBD2. The CDR3 loop spans 16 amino acids. Germline loops: CDR1 SEHNR, CDR2 FQNEAQ (reference sequence). V was pared by 4 bases and J by 2 bases, with 8 bases of the junction left unmatched. The CDR3 loop is CASSSPAGAPTDTQYF. The CDR3 nucleotides read TGTGCCAGCAGCTCCCCAGCGGGGGCACCCACAGATACGCAGTATTTT.

This sequence joins TRBV2 and TRBJ2-7; TRBD1 is a possible D gene (6 bases). The CDR3 spans 16 residues. V lost 7 bases to trimming and J lost 0 bases, with 19 bases between them. The germline gives CDR1 SNHLY, CDR2 FYNNEI. The CDR3 DNA is TGTGCCAGCAACCTCAGGGGTGGGACCCTCTCCTACGAGCAGTACTTC. This encodes CASNLRGGTLSYEQYF.